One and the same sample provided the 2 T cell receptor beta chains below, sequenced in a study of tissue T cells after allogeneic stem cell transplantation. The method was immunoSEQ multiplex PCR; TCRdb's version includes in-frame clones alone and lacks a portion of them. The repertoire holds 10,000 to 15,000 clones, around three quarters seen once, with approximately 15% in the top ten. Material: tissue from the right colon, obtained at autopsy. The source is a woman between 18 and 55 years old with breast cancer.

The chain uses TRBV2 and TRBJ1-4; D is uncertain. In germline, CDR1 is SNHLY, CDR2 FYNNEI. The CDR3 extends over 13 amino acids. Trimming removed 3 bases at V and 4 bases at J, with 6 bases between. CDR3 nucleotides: TGTGCCAGCAGTGACCCAAATAATGAAAAACTGTTTTTT. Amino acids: CASSDPNNEKLFF.

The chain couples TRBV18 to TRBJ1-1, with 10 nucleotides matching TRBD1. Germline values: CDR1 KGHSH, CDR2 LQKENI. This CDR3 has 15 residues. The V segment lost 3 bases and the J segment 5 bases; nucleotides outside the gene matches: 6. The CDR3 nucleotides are TGTGCCAGCTCACCGTCCCGGGACAGGGGAACTGAAGCTTTCTTT. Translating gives CASSPSRDRGTEAFF.